The T cell receptor beta chain under discussion was sequenced for a study of blood T cell repertoires in COVID-19. Overall study context: Collection of acute and convalescent COVID-19 samples took place in the United States, Italy and Spain. T cells, B-cell-depleted T cells, or PBMCs provided the cDNA or gDNA that served as material.

Source study methods: Amplified reference gene primers provided the basis for estimating nucleated cell counts. Assay: immunoSEQ multiplex PCR; the TCRdb copy retains only in-frame clones and omits some. V, J and clone size derive from that table, while D and trimming were established from the DNA sequence. The sample has 150,000 or so clones; about four fifths are singletons. This CDR3 is 14 amino acids long. Looked up from germline, CDR1 is MNHEY and CDR2 is SVGAGI. The V end lost 9 bases, the J end lost 1 base, and 16 bases lay between the germline ends. The genes are TRBV6-5 and TRBJ2-7, with a possible D match to TRBD1 (6 bases). This sequence was found in a human donor with acute or convalescent COVID-19. The donor label of this sample is uncertain. What was sequenced was peripheral blood. CDR3 protein: CASKLKQGSYEQYF. For the CDR3, the DNA is TGTGCCAGTAAACTAAAACAGGGTTCCTACGAGCAGTACTTC.